Presented here are 4 T cell receptor beta chains from one specimen sequenced in a study of OX40 agonist ivuxolimab in advanced cancers. Sequenced by immunoSEQ multiplex PCR; TCRdb stores in-frame clones only, minus some. The sample has about 98,000 clones; less than 90% are singletons. The specimen was CD4+ or CD8+ T cells sorted from blood, collected in a trial of the OX40 agonist ivuxolimab. Receptors originate from an adult with an advanced solid tumor such as melanoma, head and neck, liver or kidney cancer.

The V gene is TRBV19, the J gene TRBJ1-2; D is unresolved. Germline V gives CDR1 LNHDA, CDR2 SQIVND (reference sequence). CDR3 length equals 13 residues. Trimming shortened V by 8 bases and J by 0 bases, and 10 bases separated the two germline ends. The CDR3 coding sequence is TGTGCCAGTCGGGCCCTCGCTAACTATGGCTACACCTTC. Protein sequence: CASRALANYGYTF.

The rearrangement links TRBV10-1 to TRBJ2-1, with 14 bases fitting TRBD2. Germline V gene lookup returns CDR1 WNHNN and CDR2 SYGVQD (reference sequence). The CDR3 is 19 amino acids. V was pared by 4 bases and J by 2 bases, with 10 bases of the junction left unmatched. The CDR3 loop reads CASSAAGLAGVRAYNEQFF. The CDR3 region has the DNA TGCGCCAGCAGTGCTGCGGGACTAGCGGGAGTAAGGGCCTACAATGAGCAGTTCTTC.

The chain employs TRBV7-3 and TRBJ2-3, with a possible D match to TRBD2 (6 bases). Looked up from germline, CDR1 is SGHTA and CDR2 is FQGTGA. CDR3 size: 16 residues. The germline V and J ends were trimmed by 1 base and 2 bases, with 13 bases remaining between them. The CDR3 DNA reads as TGTGCCAGCAGCTTAAGACTAGACGGTATCACAGATACGCAGTATTTT. This encodes CASSLRLDGITDTQYF.

This clone showed up just a few times. The chain employs TRBV2 and TRBJ2-1; TRBD2 aligns across 12 bases. This CDR3 is built from 15 residues. Germline loops: CDR1 SNHLY, CDR2 FYNNEI. The J segment lost 6 bases and the V segment lost 5 bases, leaving 5 bases of the junction unmatched. The chain's CDR3 is CASSRLAGVGNEQFF. CDR3 nucleotides: TGTGCCAGCAGTCGACTAGCGGGAGTGGGCAATGAGCAGTTCTTC.